The clone carrying this TCR beta chain was found many times. The antigen remains undetermined. CDR1 and CDR2 (germline): GTSNPN, SVGIG (reference sequence). This CDR3 has 12 residues. Trimming cost V 2 bases and J 8 bases, with 12 bases left between them. With a J-beta primer mix and a sample-barcoded 5' primer, a second PCR ran 7 to 11 cycles. Every cDNA molecule carried a tag from a template-switch adaptor bearing 12 random nucleotides. Researchers report that each sample yielded at least 2.5 million CDR3-containing paired-end reads. Each CDR3 protein gets one entry after TCRdb re-called the 5' RACE reads with MiXCR. The sample includes around 650,000 distinct CDR3 sequences, approximately 31% of them seen just once. The sample originates from a study of blood T cells in healthy people across ages. General study results and limits: Changes seen in expanded clonotypes were possibly confounded by donor CMV status left unknown.

Sample: blood. This clonotype originated in an elderly woman in good health. This chain uses TRBV30 with TRBJ1-2; D perhaps matches TRBD1 (6 bases). CDR3 DNA sequence: TGTGCCTGGAGTAAGGGGGGAAGCGGCTACACCTTC. This gives the protein CAWSKGGSGYTF.